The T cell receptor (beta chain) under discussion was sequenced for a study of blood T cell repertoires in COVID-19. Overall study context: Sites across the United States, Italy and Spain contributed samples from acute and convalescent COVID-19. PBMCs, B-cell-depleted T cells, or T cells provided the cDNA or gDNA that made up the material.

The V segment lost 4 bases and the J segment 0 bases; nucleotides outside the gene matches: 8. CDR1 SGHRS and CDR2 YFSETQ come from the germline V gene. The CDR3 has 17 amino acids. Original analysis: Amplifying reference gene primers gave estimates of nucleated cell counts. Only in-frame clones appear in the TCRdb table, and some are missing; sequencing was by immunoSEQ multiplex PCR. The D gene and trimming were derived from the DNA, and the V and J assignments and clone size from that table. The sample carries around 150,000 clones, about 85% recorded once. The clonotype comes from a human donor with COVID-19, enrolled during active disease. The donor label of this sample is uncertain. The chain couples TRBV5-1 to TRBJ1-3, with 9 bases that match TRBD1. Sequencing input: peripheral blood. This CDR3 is CASSAGTGYNSGNTIYF. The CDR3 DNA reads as TGCGCCAGCAGCGCCGGGACAGGGTACAACTCTGGAAACACCATATATTTT.